The source of this T cell receptor beta chain is a study of blood T cell repertoires in COVID-19. Study-wide background: From the United States, Italy and Spain came samples of acute and convalescent COVID-19. PBMCs, B-cell-depleted T cells, or T cells were the source of the cDNA or gDNA that made up the material.

As processed by the authors: The assay estimated nucleated cells by amplifying reference gene primers. Here immunoSEQ multiplex PCR was the method, and the copy in TCRdb shows in-frame clones only, minus some. That table supplies the V and J calls and clone size; D and trimming were determined from the DNA. The top ten hold about 8% of the sample, which has about 140,000 clones, 84% seen once. The receptor comes from a human donor in a cohort sampled during active COVID-19. The sample taken for sequencing was peripheral blood.

CDR3 in DNA: TGTGCCAGCAGCTTAGGAACGAGAGATATGAACACTGAAGCTTTCTTT. Translated: CASSLGTRDMNTEAFF. V gene TRBV13 combines with J gene TRBJ1-1; unclear D gene. The V gene lost 0 bases and the J gene lost 0 bases, with 11 bases spanning the gap. Germline values: CDR1 PRHDT, CDR2 FYEKMQ (reference sequence). The CDR3 runs to 16 residues.